Each of the 20 T cell receptor beta chains below was sequenced from the same sample in a study of blood T cell repertoires in COVID-19. TCRdb's copy holds only in-frame clones and misses some; the assay was immunoSEQ multiplex PCR. The table shows around 84,000 clones, with around nine tenths occurring only once. Sequencing used peripheral blood. The receptors were sampled from a man older than 75 with active or convalescent COVID-19.

J is TRBJ1-2 and V is TRBV29-1; D perhaps matches TRBD1 (5 bases). In germline, CDR1 is SQVTM, CDR2 ANQGSEA. V gave up 4 bases and J gave up 3 bases, with 12 bases separating them. The CDR3 totals 13 residues. The CDR3 DNA reads TGCAGCGTTGCAGGGAGGGATCACTATGGCTACACCTTC. This encodes CSVAGRDHYGYTF.

V and J are TRBV5-1 and TRBJ2-5; 7 bases match TRBD2. Germline CDR1 is SGHRS and CDR2 is YFSETQ. The CDR3 extends over 16 amino acids. With 4 bases clipped from V and 5 bases from J, the junction kept 14 bases outside the gene matches. The CDR3 region is CASSLVGATGGETQYF. CDR3 nucleotides: TGCGCCAGCAGCCTTGTAGGCGCCACCGGGGGGGAGACCCAGTACTTC.

CDR3 loop: CASSSIRNYGYTF. The CDR3 region has the DNA TGTGCCAGCAGCTCGATACGGAACTATGGCTACACCTTC. The V call is TRBV5-4, the J call TRBJ1-2; D is ambiguous. V lost 3 bases and J 2 bases, leaving 8 bases between the germline ends. The CDR3 is 13 amino acids. Germline V CDR1 and CDR2: SGHNT, YYREEE (reference sequence).

V gene TRBV5-1 combines with J gene TRBJ1-2; 9 bases are a match to TRBD1. In germline, CDR1 is SGHRS, CDR2 YFSETQ. The V gene end was trimmed by 5 bases and the J gene end by 0 bases; junction bases not matched to a gene: 2. CDR3 length: 14 amino acids. CDR3 coding DNA: TGCGCCAGCAGGCGGACAGGGGCTAACTATGGCTACACCTTC. This translates into CASRRTGANYGYTF.

The V gene is TRBV28, the J gene TRBJ1-1, with D maybe TRBD1 (5 bases). CDR3 length equals 17 residues. Germline assignment: CDR1 MDHEN and CDR2 SYDVKM. Trimming removed 3 bases from V and 0 bases from J, with 17 bases in between. The CDR3 coding sequence is TGTGCCAGCAGTTTTGGTTTAGTAAGGGGTATGAACACTGAAGCTTTCTTT. Protein sequence: CASSFGLVRGMNTEAFF.

J is TRBJ2-5 and V is TRBV7-9, with a weak D call TRBD2 (6 bases). The CDR3 consists of 13 residues. The germline gives CDR1 SEHNR, CDR2 FQNEAQ (reference sequence). V lost 5 bases and J 3 bases, leaving 10 bases between the germline ends. The CDR3, as DNA: TGTGCCAGCAGCGTTAGCGGAGAAGAGACCCAGTACTTC. This gives the protein CASSVSGEETQYF.

About this clone itself: This same CDR3 is encoded by further DNA sequences in the sample. The chain uses TRBV6-5 and TRBJ1-4, with 8 bases lining up with TRBD1. This CDR3 is 15 amino acids long. Germline assignment: CDR1 MNHEY and CDR2 SVGAGI. The J segment lost 7 bases and the V segment lost 0 bases, leaving 4 bases of the junction unmatched. The CDR3 sequence: CASSYSQGAGEKLFF. The CDR3 bases are TGTGCCAGCAGTTACTCGCAGGGGGCTGGTGAAAAACTGTTTTTT.

The chain uses TRBV18 and TRBJ1-2, with D hard to call. Trimming removed 3 bases from V and 4 bases from J, with 12 bases in between. There are 14 residues in the CDR3. Germline V CDR1 and CDR2: KGHSH, LQKENI. The CDR3 nucleotides read TGTGCCAGCTCACCGCCCACTAATCCCTATGGCTACACCTTC. Its protein product is CASSPPTNPYGYTF.

This clone was found once. The chain employs TRBV29-1 and TRBJ2-3, with D possibly being TRBD2 (6 bases). Germline CDR1 reads SQVTM; CDR2 reads ANQGSEA. V lost 3 bases, J lost 0 bases, and 22 bases lay in between. The CDR3 totals 18 residues. The CDR3 DNA is TGCAGCGTTGAGGCGGGGTTCGGCGGGTCATCTAGCACAGATACGCAGTATTTT. As protein: CSVEAGFGGSSSTDTQYF.

A single count supports this clone. The J gene is TRBJ2-5, the V gene TRBV10-3; 10 bases fit TRBD1. Unmatched junction bases numbered 3, after V lost 0 bases and J lost 5 bases. CDR1 is ENHRY, CDR2 SYGVKD, per germline. CDR3 length equals 15 residues. The CDR3 spells CAISESQDRGETQYF. CDR3 in DNA: TGTGCCATCAGTGAGTCCCAGGACAGGGGGGAGACCCAGTACTTC.

The chain employs TRBV11-3 and TRBJ1-1, with D hard to call. Trimming took 5 bases from V and 3 from J, leaving 10 bases between them. CDR1 is SGHNT and CDR2 is YENEEA in the germline V gene. CDR3 length: 13 residues. DNA of the CDR3: TGTGCCAGCAGCCTCGGGGAATACACTGAAGCTTTCTTT. It translates to CASSLGEYTEAFF.

The genes are TRBV4-2 and TRBJ1-2; possible D gene TRBD1, 6 bases. This CDR3 comprises 16 residues. Per the germline V gene, CDR1 is LGHNA and CDR2 is YNFKEQ. The V and J ends lost 5 bases and 8 bases respectively, with 24 bases between them. The CDR3 loop is CASSSRTFTGYGGYTF. In DNA form, the CDR3 reads TGTGCCAGCAGCTCCCGAACCTTTACAGGGTACGGGGGCTACACCTTC.

V usage is TRBV30 and J usage is TRBJ2-7; TRBD2 agrees at 13 bases. Germline trimming cut 1 base from V and 7 bases from J; bases unmatched to any gene: 10. Germline lookup yields CDR1 GTSNPN and CDR2 SVGIG (reference sequence). The CDR3 covers 16 residues. The CDR3 loop reads CAWSDPWTSGRDEQYV. In nucleotides, the CDR3 is TGTGCCTGGAGTGACCCTTGGACTAGCGGGAGAGATGAGCAGTACGTC.

This chain joins TRBV3-1 (or the pseudogene TRBV3-2) and TRBJ2-2; a weak D match, TRBD2 (5 bases). Between the trimmed V and J ends, which lost 4 bases and 5 bases, there was a span of 17 bases. This CDR3 spans 16 amino acids. Germline CDR1 LGHDT, CDR2 YNNKEL (reference sequence). The CDR3 loop reads CASSRTPEGWTGELFF. The CDR3 DNA sequence: TGTGCCAGCAGCCGCACCCCCGAGGGTTGGACCGGGGAGCTGTTTTTT.

This rearrangement joins TRBV5-5 to TRBJ1-2; TRBD1 agrees at 9 bases. Germline values: CDR1 SGHKS, CDR2 YYEKEE (reference sequence). This CDR3 is built from 15 residues. Unmatched junction bases numbered 8, after V lost 4 bases and J lost 4 bases. As DNA, the CDR3 is TGTGCCAGCAGCCCGTTACCGGGACAGGGCTATGGCTACACCTTC. Protein sequence: CASSPLPGQGYGYTF. The whole variable domain, remainder taken from reference TRBV5-5 and TRBJ1-2, is DAGVTQSPTHLIKTRGQQVTLRCSPISGHKSVSWYQQVLGQGPQFIFQYYEKEERGRGNFPDRFSARQFPNYSSELNVNALLLGDSALYLCASSPLPGQGYGYTFGSGTRLTVV.

This rearrangement joins TRBV28 to TRBJ1-2; D is perhaps TRBD1 (6 bases). CDR1 and CDR2 from the germline V gene are MDHEN and SYDVKM. V lost 2 bases to trimming and J lost 7 bases, with 14 bases between them. CDR3 length: 14 amino acids. The CDR3, as DNA: TGTGCCAGCAGTTTAGGGAACAGGGTGGGTGGCTACACCTTC. The encoded protein is CASSLGNRVGGYTF.

The V gene is TRBV11-3, the J gene TRBJ1-4; D may be TRBD1 (5 bases). The CDR3 loop spans 15 amino acids. With 4 bases removed from V and 0 bases from J, the gap between germline ends came to 9 bases. The germline V gene has CDR1 SGHNT and CDR2 YENEEA. CDR3 DNA sequence: TGTGCCAGCAGCTCTCAACAGGCAACTAATGAAAAACTGTTTTTT. Protein product: CASSSQQATNEKLFF.

The rearrangement joins TRBV30 to TRBJ2-7; 7 bases match TRBD2. With V trimmed by 1 base and J by 0 bases, 6 bases remained unmatched. From germline, CDR1 is GTSNPN and CDR2 SVGIG (reference sequence). This CDR3 spans 15 amino acids. This chain's CDR3 is CAWSEGRGSSYEQYV. The DNA for the CDR3 is TGTGCCTGGAGTGAGGGGAGGGGAAGCTCCTACGAGCAGTACGTC.

This clone was seen only once. The chain joins TRBV24-1 to TRBJ2-2, with 11 bases aligning to TRBD2. The germline gives CDR1 KGHDR, CDR2 SFDVKD. The CDR3 has 16 residues. Trimming removed 3 bases from V and 1 base from J; junction bases left unmatched: 0. CDR3 bases: TGTGCCACCAGTGATACTAGCGGGGGGAACACCGGGGAGCTGTTTTTT. Its protein is CATSDTSGGNTGELFF.

The chain recombines TRBV2 with TRBJ1-2; the match to TRBD1 covers 8 bases. V was pared by 6 bases and J by 6 bases, with 6 bases of the junction left unmatched. Germline V gene lookup returns CDR1 SNHLY and CDR2 FYNNEI. This CDR3 is 13 amino acids long. This CDR3 reads CASREGQEDGYTF. The CDR3, as DNA: TGTGCCAGCAGAGAGGGACAGGAGGATGGCTACACCTTC.